The rows below give T cell receptor beta chains drawn from one sample of a study of cytomegalovirus exposure and HLA in healthy donors. The method was immunoSEQ multiplex PCR; TCRdb's version includes in-frame clones alone and lacks a portion of them. The sample carries about 67,000 clones, 68% recorded once. The specimen sequenced was PBMCs. These receptors all stem from a young woman in good health and CMV-seronegative. Both conserved end residues are part of each CDR3. The D gene is left open where the match is weak. Clone sizes are given selectively: once, few, many, or a class where the clone is expanded.

d_call: TRBD1; v_call: TRBV5-6; j_call: TRBJ2-1; clone_size: .; cdr3_aa: CASRGVGTGNNEQFF; cdr3_nt: TGTGCCAGCAGGGGGGTGGGGACAGGGAACAATGAGCAGTTCTTC
d_call: .; v_call: TRBV11-2; j_call: TRBJ1-6; clone_size: .; cdr3_aa: CASSFSSPQSNSPLHF; cdr3_nt: TGTGCCAGCAGCTTTAGTTCCCCACAGTCCAATTCACCCCTCCACTTT
d_call: TRBD1; v_call: TRBV19; j_call: TRBJ1-1; clone_size: .; cdr3_aa: CASSIGTGISTEAFF; cdr3_nt: TGTGCCAGTAGTATAGGGACAGGGATATCCACTGAAGCTTTCTTT
d_call: .; v_call: TRBV5-4; j_call: TRBJ2-5; clone_size: .; cdr3_aa: CASSPTLFARETQYF; cdr3_nt: TGTGCCAGCAGCCCCACGCTATTCGCCCGGGAGACCCAGTACTTC
d_call: TRBD2; v_call: TRBV5-6; j_call: TRBJ2-7; clone_size: few; cdr3_aa: CASSLGLAADTEQYF; cdr3_nt: TGTGCCAGCAGCTTGGGGCTAGCGGCGGATACCGAGCAGTACTTC
d_call: TRBD1; v_call: TRBV7-7; j_call: TRBJ2-2; clone_size: .; cdr3_aa: CASSRDRGMAGELFF; cdr3_nt: TGTGCCAGCAGCCGGGACAGGGGAATGGCCGGGGAGCTGTTTTTT
d_call: TRBD2; v_call: TRBV11-3; j_call: TRBJ2-1; clone_size: .; cdr3_aa: CASSPSGGLSYNEQFF; cdr3_nt: TGTGCCAGCAGCCCCTCGGGGGGGCTAAGCTACAATGAGCAGTTCTTC
d_call: .; v_call: TRBV7-2; j_call: TRBJ2-1; clone_size: .; cdr3_aa: CASSLVRLATSSYNEQFF; cdr3_nt: TGTGCCAGCAGCTTAGTCCGGCTAGCGACTAGCTCCTACAATGAGCAGTTCTTC
d_call: .; v_call: TRBV5-1; j_call: TRBJ2-2; clone_size: few; cdr3_aa: CASSLDGGNTGELFF; cdr3_nt: TGCGCCAGCAGCTTAGACGGCGGGAACACCGGGGAGCTGTTTTTT
d_call: .; v_call: TRBV2; j_call: TRBJ1-2; clone_size: once; cdr3_aa: CASSGGQFYGYTF; cdr3_nt: TGTGCCAGCAGTGGAGGACAGTTCTATGGCTACACCTTC
d_call: .; v_call: TRBV5-1; j_call: TRBJ1-2; clone_size: .; cdr3_aa: CASSLGQVNYGYTF; cdr3_nt: TGCGCCAGCAGCTTGGGTCAGGTGAACTATGGCTACACCTTC
d_call: TRBD1; v_call: TRBV7-9; j_call: TRBJ1-1; clone_size: .; cdr3_aa: CASSPRQGEATEAFF; cdr3_nt: TGTGCCAGCAGCCCCCGACAGGGAGAGGCCACTGAAGCTTTCTTT
d_call: TRBD1; v_call: TRBV7-9; j_call: TRBJ1-2; clone_size: .; cdr3_aa: CASSPRTGGDGYTF; cdr3_nt: TGTGCCAGCAGCCCAAGGACAGGGGGGGATGGCTACACCTTC
d_call: .; v_call: TRBV27; j_call: TRBJ1-6; clone_size: .; cdr3_aa: CASSRVNSPLHF; cdr3_nt: TGTGCCAGCAGCCGCGTCAATTCCCCCCTCCACTTT
d_call: TRBD1; v_call: TRBV10-3; j_call: TRBJ1-4; clone_size: .; cdr3_aa: CAAKTGMYEELFF; cdr3_nt: TGTGCCGCGAAGACAGGGATGTATGAGGAACTGTTTTTT
d_call: TRBD1; v_call: TRBV6-1; j_call: TRBJ1-2; clone_size: few; cdr3_aa: CASRAGGHGYTF; cdr3_nt: TGTGCCAGCAGAGCAGGGGGACATGGCTACACCTTC
d_call: .; v_call: TRBV6-5; j_call: TRBJ2-4; clone_size: .; cdr3_aa: CAISTGTAKNIQYF; cdr3_nt: TGTGCCATCAGTACAGGGACGGCCAAAAACATTCAGTACTTC